This T cell receptor beta chain was found in a study of T cell responses to AZD1222 COVID-19 vaccine. Sequencing used immunoSEQ multiplex PCR; TCRdb keeps in-frame clones, though not all of them. The sample gives 150,000 to 160,000 clones, about 86% of which show up once; 4.5% to 6% is in the top ten. CDR1 and CDR2 (germline): MRHNA, SNTAGT. V dropped 2 bases and J dropped 7 bases, with 6 bases sitting between them. The length of the CDR3 is 13 residues. The study, taken as a whole, reports: Just a handful of AZD1222 recipients were seropositive at baseline. Sampling captured repertoires only after the peak T cell response. Vaccine-associated CD4 TCRs spanned spike, dominant at 160-218 and 743-854. The donors showed a predominance of white British ancestry and of females, with possible underestimation of clonal diversity.

As for this clone: What it recognizes is unknown.

The clonotype originates from an adult in good health. The sample consisted of peripheral blood, taken on day 0 of MenACWY control vaccination. V gene TRBV6-4 combines with J gene TRBJ1-6; D unclear. The CDR3 sequence is CASSDRVNSPLHF. DNA for the CDR3: TGTGCCAGCAGTGACAGGGTGAATTCACCCCTCCACTTT.